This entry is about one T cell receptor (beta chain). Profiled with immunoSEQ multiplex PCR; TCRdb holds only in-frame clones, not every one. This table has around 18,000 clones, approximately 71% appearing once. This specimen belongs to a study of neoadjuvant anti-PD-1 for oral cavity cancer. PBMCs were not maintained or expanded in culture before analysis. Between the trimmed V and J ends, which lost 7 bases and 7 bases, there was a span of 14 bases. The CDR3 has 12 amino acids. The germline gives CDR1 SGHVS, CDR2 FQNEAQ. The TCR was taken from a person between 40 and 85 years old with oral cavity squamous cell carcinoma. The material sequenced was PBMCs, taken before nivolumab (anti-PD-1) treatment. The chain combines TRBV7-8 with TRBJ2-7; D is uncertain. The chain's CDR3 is CASTGPRGEQYF. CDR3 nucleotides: TGTGCCAGCACCGGGCCCCGAGGAGAGCAGTACTTC.